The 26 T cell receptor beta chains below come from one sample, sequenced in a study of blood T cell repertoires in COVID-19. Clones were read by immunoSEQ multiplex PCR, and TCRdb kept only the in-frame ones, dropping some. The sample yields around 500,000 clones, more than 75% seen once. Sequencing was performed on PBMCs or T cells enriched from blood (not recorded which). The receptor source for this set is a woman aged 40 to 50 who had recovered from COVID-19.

The DNA for the CDR3 is TGTGCCACCCATAAGACTACGGGTTCTATAAATGAGCAGTTCTTC. Its translation: CATHKTTGSINEQFF. The V gene is TRBV24-1, the J gene TRBJ2-1; D is perhaps TRBD2 (5 bases). V was cut by 9 bases and J by 7 bases, with 21 bases left in between. There are 15 residues in the CDR3. CDR1 and CDR2 (germline): KGHDR, SFDVKD.

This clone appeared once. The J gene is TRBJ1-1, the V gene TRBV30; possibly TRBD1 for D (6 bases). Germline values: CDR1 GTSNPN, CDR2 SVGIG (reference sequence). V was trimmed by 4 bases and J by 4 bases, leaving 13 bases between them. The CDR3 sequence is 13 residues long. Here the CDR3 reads CAWTATGTTEAFF. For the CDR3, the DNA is TGTGCCTGGACAGCGACAGGAACCACTGAAGCTTTCTTT.

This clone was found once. The CDR3 loop is CASKGLVGTQYF. DNA for the CDR3: TGTGCCAGCAAGGGACTAGTGGGGACCCAGTACTTC. The chain links TRBV7-8 to TRBJ2-5; 8 positions match TRBD2. J lost 7 bases, V lost 7 bases, and 5 bases had no gene match. The CDR3 spans 12 residues. CDR1 is SGHVS and CDR2 is FQNEAQ in the germline V gene. The full variable domain, its missing parts supplied by reference TRBV7-8 and TRBJ2-5, is GAGVSQSPRYKVAKRGQDVALRCDPISGHVSLFWYQQALGQGPEFLTYFQNEAQLDKSGLPSDRFFAERPEGSVSTLKIQRTQQEDSAVYLCASKGLVGTQYFGPGTRLLVL.

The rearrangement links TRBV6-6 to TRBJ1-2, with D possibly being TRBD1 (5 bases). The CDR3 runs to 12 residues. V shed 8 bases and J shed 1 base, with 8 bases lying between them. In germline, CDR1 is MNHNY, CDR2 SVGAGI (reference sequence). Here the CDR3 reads CASQGDNYGYTF. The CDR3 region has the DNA TGTGCCAGCCAAGGGGATAACTATGGCTACACCTTC.

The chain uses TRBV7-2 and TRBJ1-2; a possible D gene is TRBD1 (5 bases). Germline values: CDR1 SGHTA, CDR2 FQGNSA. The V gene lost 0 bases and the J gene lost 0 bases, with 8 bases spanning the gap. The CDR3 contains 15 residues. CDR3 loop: CASSLAGVSNYGYTF. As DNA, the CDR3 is TGTGCCAGCAGCTTAGCAGGGGTTTCTAACTATGGCTACACCTTC. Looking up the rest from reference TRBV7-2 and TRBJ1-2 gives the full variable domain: GAGVSQSPSNKVTEKGKDVELRCDPISGHTALYWYRQSLGQGLEFLIYFQGNSAPDKSGLPSDRFSAERTGGSVSTLTIQRTQQEDSAVYLCASSLAGVSNYGYTFGSGTRLTVV.

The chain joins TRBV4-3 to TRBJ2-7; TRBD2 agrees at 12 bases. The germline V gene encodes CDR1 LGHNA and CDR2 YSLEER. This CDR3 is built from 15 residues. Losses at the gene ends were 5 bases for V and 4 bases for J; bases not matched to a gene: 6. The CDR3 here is CASSVGLAGSYEQYF. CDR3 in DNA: TGCGCCAGCAGCGTAGGACTAGCGGGATCTTACGAGCAGTACTTC.

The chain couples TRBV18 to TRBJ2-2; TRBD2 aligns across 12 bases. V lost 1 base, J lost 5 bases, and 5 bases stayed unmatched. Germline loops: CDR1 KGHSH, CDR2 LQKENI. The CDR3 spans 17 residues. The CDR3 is CASSPRLLAGGTGELFF. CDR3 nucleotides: TGTGCCAGCTCACCACGTCTACTAGCGGGAGGAACCGGGGAGCTGTTTTTT.

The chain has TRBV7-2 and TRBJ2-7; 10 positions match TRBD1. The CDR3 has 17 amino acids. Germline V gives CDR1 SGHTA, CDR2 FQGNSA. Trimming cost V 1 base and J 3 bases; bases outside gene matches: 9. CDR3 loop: CASSLVFAGDRGYEQYF. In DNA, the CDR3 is TGTGCCAGCAGCTTAGTATTTGCGGGGGACAGGGGCTACGAGCAGTACTTC.

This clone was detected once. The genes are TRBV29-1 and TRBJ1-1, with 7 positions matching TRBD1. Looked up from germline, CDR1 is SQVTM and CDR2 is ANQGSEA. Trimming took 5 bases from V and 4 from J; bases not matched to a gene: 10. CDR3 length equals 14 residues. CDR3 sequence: CSVPRGIGVTEAFF. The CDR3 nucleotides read TGCAGCGTTCCCAGGGGGATCGGAGTCACTGAAGCTTTCTTT.

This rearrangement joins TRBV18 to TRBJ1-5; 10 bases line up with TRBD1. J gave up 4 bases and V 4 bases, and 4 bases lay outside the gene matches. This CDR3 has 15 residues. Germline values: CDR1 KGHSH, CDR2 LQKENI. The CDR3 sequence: CASSHGQGENQPQHF. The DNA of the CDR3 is TGTGCCAGCTCACACGGACAGGGGGAAAATCAGCCCCAGCATTTT.

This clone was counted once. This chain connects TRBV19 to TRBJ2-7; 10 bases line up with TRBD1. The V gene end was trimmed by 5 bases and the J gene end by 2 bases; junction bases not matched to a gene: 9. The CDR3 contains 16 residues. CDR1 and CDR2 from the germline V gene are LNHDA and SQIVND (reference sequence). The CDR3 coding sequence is TGTGCCAGTAGTCTCTACGGAGGACAGGGGGCCTACGAGCAGTACTTC. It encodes CASSLYGGQGAYEQYF.

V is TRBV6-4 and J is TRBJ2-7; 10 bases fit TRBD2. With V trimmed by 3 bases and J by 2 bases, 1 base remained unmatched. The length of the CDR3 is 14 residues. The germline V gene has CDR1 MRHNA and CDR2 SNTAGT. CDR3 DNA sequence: TGTGCCAGCAGTGAACTAGCGGGGCCCTACGAGCAGTACTTC. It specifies CASSELAGPYEQYF.

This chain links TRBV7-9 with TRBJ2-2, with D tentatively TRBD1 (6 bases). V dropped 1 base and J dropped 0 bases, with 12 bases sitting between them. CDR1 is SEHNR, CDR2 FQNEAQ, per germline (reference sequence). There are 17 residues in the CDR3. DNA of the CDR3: TGTGCCAGCAGCTTAGGTCCTCAGGGGTCGAACACCGGGGAGCTGTTTTTT. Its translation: CASSLGPQGSNTGELFF.

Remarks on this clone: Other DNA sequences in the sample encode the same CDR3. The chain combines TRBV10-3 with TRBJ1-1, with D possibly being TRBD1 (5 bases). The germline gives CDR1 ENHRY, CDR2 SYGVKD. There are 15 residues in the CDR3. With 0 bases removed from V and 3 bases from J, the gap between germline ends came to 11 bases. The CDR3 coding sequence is TGTGCCATCAGTGAGTCGGGTCAGGGTGACACTGAAGCTTTCTTT. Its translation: CAISESGQGDTEAFF.

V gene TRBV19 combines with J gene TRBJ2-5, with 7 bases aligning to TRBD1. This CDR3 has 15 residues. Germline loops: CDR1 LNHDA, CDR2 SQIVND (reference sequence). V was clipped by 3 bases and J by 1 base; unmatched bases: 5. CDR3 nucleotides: TGTGCCAGTAGTATCAGGGGACAGCCCCAAGAGACCCAGTACTTC. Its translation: CASSIRGQPQETQYF.

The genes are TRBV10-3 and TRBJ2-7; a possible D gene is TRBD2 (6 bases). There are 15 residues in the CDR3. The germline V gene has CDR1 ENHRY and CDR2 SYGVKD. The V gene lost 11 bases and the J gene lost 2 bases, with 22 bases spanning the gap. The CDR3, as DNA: TGTGCCGCGCAGGGTTGGGGCGGGATGGCCTACGAGCAGTACTTC. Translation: CAAQGWGGMAYEQYF.

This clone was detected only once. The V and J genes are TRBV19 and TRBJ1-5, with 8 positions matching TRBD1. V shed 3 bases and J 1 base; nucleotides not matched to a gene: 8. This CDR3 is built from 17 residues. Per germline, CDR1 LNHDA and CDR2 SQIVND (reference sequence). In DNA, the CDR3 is TGTGCCAGTAGTATTCTCAGGGGGCCCCTAAGCAATCAGCCCCAGCATTTT. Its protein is CASSILRGPLSNQPQHF. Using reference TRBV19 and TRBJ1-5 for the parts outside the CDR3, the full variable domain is DGGITQSPKYLFRKEGQNVTLSCEQNLNHDAMYWYRQDPGQGLRLIYYSQIVNDFQKGDIAEGYSVSREKKESFPLTVTSAQKNPTAFYLCASSILRGPLSNQPQHFGDGTRLSIL.

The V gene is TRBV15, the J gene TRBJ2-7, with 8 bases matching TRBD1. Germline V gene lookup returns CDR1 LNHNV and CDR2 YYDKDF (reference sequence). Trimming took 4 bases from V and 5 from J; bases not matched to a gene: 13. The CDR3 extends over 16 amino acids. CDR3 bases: TGTGCCACCAGCACCCGATCTCAGGGGGCTATAAACGAGCAGTACTTC. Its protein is CATSTRSQGAINEQYF.

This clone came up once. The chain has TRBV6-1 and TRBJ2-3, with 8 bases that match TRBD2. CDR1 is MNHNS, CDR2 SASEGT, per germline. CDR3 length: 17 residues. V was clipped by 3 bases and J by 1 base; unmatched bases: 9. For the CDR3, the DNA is TGTGCCAGCAGTGAGATAGCCGGGAGGGGGGGCACAGATACGCAGTATTTT. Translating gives CASSEIAGRGGTDTQYF.

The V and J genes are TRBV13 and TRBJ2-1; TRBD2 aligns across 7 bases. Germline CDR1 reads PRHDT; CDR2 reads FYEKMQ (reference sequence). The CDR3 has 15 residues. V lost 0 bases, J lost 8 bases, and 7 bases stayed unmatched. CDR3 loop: CASSLGREFRDEQFF. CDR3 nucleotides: TGTGCCAGCAGCTTAGGGCGGGAGTTTCGGGATGAGCAGTTCTTC.

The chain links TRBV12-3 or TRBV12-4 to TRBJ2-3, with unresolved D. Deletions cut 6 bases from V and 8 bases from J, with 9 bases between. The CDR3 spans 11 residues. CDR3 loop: CASSVQVTQYF. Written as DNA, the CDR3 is TGTGCCAGCAGCGTTCAGGTTACGCAGTATTTT.

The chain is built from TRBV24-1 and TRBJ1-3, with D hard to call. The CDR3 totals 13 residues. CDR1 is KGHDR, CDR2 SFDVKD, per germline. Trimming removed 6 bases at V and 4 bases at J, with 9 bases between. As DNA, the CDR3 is TGTGCCACCAGTCAGGCAAAAGGAAACACCATATATTTT. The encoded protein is CATSQAKGNTIYF.

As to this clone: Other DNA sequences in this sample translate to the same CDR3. CDR3 protein: CASSPRQGSNEKLFF. The CDR3 DNA reads TGTGCCAGCTCACCCCGACAGGGGAGTAATGAAAAACTGTTTTTT. The V gene is TRBV18, the J gene TRBJ1-4; 8 bases fit TRBD1. Germline values: CDR1 KGHSH, CDR2 LQKENI. The length of the CDR3 is 15 residues. With 3 bases clipped from V and 4 bases from J, the junction kept 4 bases outside the gene matches.

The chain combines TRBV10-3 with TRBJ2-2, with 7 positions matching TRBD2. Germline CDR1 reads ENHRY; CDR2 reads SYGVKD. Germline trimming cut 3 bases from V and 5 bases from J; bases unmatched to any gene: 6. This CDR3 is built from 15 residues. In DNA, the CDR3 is TGTGCCATCAGTGAATACGGTAGCGGGACCGGGGAGCTGTTTTTT. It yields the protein CAISEYGSGTGELFF.

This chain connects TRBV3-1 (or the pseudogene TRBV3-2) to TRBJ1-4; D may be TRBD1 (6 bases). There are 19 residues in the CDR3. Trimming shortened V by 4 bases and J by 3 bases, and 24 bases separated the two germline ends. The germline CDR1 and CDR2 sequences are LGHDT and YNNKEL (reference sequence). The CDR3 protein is CASSPAIMTVEGANEKLFF. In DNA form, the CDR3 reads TGTGCCAGCAGCCCAGCAATAATGACAGTCGAGGGGGCTAATGAAAAACTGTTTTTT.

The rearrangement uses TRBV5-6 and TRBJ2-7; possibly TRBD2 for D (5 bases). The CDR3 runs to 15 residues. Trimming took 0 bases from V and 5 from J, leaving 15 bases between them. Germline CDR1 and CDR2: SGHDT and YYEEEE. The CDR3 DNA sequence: TGTGCCAGCAGCTTGGATGTAGCGAGCCCCCACGAGCAGTACTTC. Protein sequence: CASSLDVASPHEQYF.